These 23 T cell receptor beta chains came from one sample sequenced in a study of spatial heterogeneity in lung cancer. Indicated time point: sample taken at primary tumor resection. TCRdb recomputed calls from the 5' RACE reads with MiXCR, one row per CDR3 protein. Of approximately 52,000 distinct CDR3 sequences detected, over 4.5% appear once; the ten largest clones hold 11%. The sequencing here drew on PBMCs, taken at surgery. The receptors stem from a male donor with early-stage non-small cell lung cancer.

In this sample, this clonotype is medium-sized. The rearrangement uses TRBV28 and TRBJ1-1, with TRBD1 as a possible D gene (5 bases). V lost 6 bases to trimming and J lost 6 bases, with 11 bases between them. The CDR3 sequence is 12 residues long. Per germline, CDR1 MDHEN and CDR2 SYDVKM. CDR3 nucleotide sequence: TGTGCCAGCAGCCCGAGGACATCTGAAGCTTTCTTT. Translation: CASSPRTSEAFF.

This clonotype was observed at least ten times. J is TRBJ2-7 and V is TRBV20-1; 8 positions agree with TRBD2. The CDR3 loop spans 15 amino acids. Looked up from germline, CDR1 is DFQATT and CDR2 is SNEGSKA (reference sequence). V was pared by 0 bases and J by 3 bases, with 7 bases of the junction left unmatched. The CDR3 reads CSARDRAGGSYEQYF. The CDR3 nucleotides read TGCAGTGCTAGAGATCGGGCGGGAGGCAGCTACGAGCAGTACTTC.

This clonotype was counted many times. V and J are TRBV7-9 and TRBJ2-3, with 11 bases aligning to TRBD2. The CDR3 covers 17 residues. The germline CDR1 and CDR2 sequences are SEHNR and FQNEAQ (reference sequence). V lost 2 bases and J lost 5; bases outside the gene matches: 9. The CDR3 coding sequence is TGTGCCAGCAGCTTAACAACTAGCGGGAGCGGTGGAGATACGCAGTATTTT. Translating it yields CASSLTTSGSGGDTQYF.

This clonotype occurred many times. This chain links TRBV2 with TRBJ2-7; 7 bases line up with TRBD2. The V gene's germline CDR1 is SNHLY and CDR2 FYNNEI. The CDR3 totals 16 residues. V dropped 0 bases and J dropped 3; count of bases not matched to a gene: 8. For the CDR3, the DNA is TGTGCCAGCAGTGAAGCGCTTCGGCGGGAGCTCTACGAGCAGTACTTC. Protein: CASSEALRRELYEQYF.

This clonotype was recorded at least ten times. This chain links TRBV9 with TRBJ1-2; 7 bases are shared with TRBD1. Losses at the gene ends were 0 bases for V and 5 bases for J; bases not matched to a gene: 7. Germline V CDR1 and CDR2: SGDLS, YYNGEE. This CDR3 has 15 amino acids. CDR3 DNA: TGTGCCAGCAGCGTAGAGACAGGGCCAGGGTATGGCTACACCTTC. As protein: CASSVETGPGYGYTF. The full variable domain, rest sourced from reference TRBV9 and TRBJ1-2, is DSGVTQTPKHLITATGQRVTLRCSPRSGDLSVYWYQQSLDQGLQFLIQYYNGEERAKGNILERFSAQQFPDLHSELNLSSLELGDSALYFCASSVETGPGYGYTFGSGTRLTVV.

This clonotype was found many times. The chain is built from TRBV20-1 and TRBJ2-1, with 7 bases that match TRBD2. Losses at the gene ends were 4 bases for V and 0 bases for J; bases not matched to a gene: 12. Germline V gives CDR1 DFQATT, CDR2 SNEGSKA (reference sequence). The CDR3 spans 17 residues. In DNA form, the CDR3 reads TGCAGTGCTAATGGGCGGGAGATCCCAAGCTCCTACAATGAGCAGTTCTTC. Amino acid sequence: CSANGREIPSSYNEQFF.

In its sample, this clonotype was seen once. The J gene is TRBJ1-3, the V gene TRBV19; no clear D gene. This CDR3 contains 14 residues. V dropped 6 bases and J dropped 4 bases, with 13 bases sitting between them. The germline CDR1 and CDR2 sequences are LNHDA and SQIVND (reference sequence). The CDR3 here is CASSYPSKGNTIYF. The CDR3 nucleotides are TGTGCCAGTAGCTACCCCTCCAAAGGAAACACCATATATTTT.

V and J are TRBV7-3 and TRBJ2-7; D gene uncertain. Germline CDR1 reads SGHTA; CDR2 reads FQGTGA. The CDR3 loop spans 9 amino acids. V lost 5 bases and J lost 12, with 8 bases in between. This CDR3 is CASSPLRYF. In DNA, the CDR3 is TGTGCCAGCAGCCCCTTAAGGTACTTC.

In its sample, this clonotype was seen a few times. V gene TRBV19 combines with J gene TRBJ2-3, with D maybe TRBD2 (6 bases). This CDR3 spans 15 amino acids. V was trimmed by 4 bases and J by 5 bases, leaving 16 bases between them. Germline V gives CDR1 LNHDA, CDR2 SQIVND (reference sequence). In DNA, the CDR3 is TGTGCCAGTAGTAGCCCAACGGGAGTGGTAGATACGCAGTATTTT. Translation: CASSSPTGVVDTQYF.

This clonotype was detected ten times or more. The chain combines TRBV10-2 with TRBJ1-2; TRBD1 is a possible D gene (5 bases). CDR3 length equals 14 residues. Per the germline V gene, CDR1 is WSHSY and CDR2 is SAAADI. V lost 6 bases and J lost 6, with 17 bases in between. CDR3 DNA: TGCGCCAGCAGCCGGGGCCTAATGGGAGATGGCTACACCTTC. This encodes CASSRGLMGDGYTF.

This clonotype was seen repeatedly, ten times or more. The CDR3 DNA follows: TGTGCCAGCAGCTTCCCCCCCAGTCAGGCGGACTTGAGGGGCTACACCTTC. It codes for CASSFPPSQADLRGYTF. The rearrangement links TRBV7-8 to TRBJ1-2, with D hard to call. The CDR3 consists of 17 residues. Germline CDR1 is SGHVS and CDR2 is FQNEAQ. Trimming removed 3 bases from V and 8 bases from J, with 25 bases in between.

This clonotype has just a few counts. The V gene is TRBV5-4, the J gene TRBJ2-3; no clear D gene. V dropped 0 bases and J dropped 6 bases, with 8 bases sitting between them. This CDR3 is 13 amino acids long. Germline CDR1 is SGHNT and CDR2 is YYREEE (reference sequence). This CDR3 reads CASSLDWADTQYF. CDR3 DNA: TGTGCCAGCAGCTTGGACTGGGCGGATACGCAGTATTTT.

In this sample, this clonotype turned up many times. V usage is TRBV11-3 and J usage is TRBJ2-3; D gene unclear. The CDR3 extends over 14 amino acids. From germline, CDR1 is SGHNT and CDR2 YENEEA. Trimming took off 1 base at V and 5 bases at J, with 10 bases between the two ends. CDR3 amino acids: CASSLAATRDTQYF. For the CDR3, the DNA is TGTGCCAGCAGCTTAGCGGCGACCAGAGATACGCAGTATTTT.

This clonotype has at least ten counts. The chain has TRBV10-3 and TRBJ1-2; D gene ambiguous. Germline CDR1 reads ENHRY; CDR2 reads SYGVKD. The CDR3 totals 14 residues. The V end was cut by 0 bases, the J end by 5 bases, with 10 bases between. DNA for the CDR3: TGTGCCATCAGTGAGTCAAGTCGATATTATGGCTACACCTTC. Translated, it gives CAISESSRYYGYTF.

The rearrangement joins TRBV6-5 to TRBJ1-6, with D perhaps matching TRBD1 (6 bases). From germline, CDR1 is MNHEY and CDR2 SVGAGI. The V end was cut by 4 bases, the J end by 0 bases, with 19 bases between. The CDR3 has 19 residues. The CDR3 DNA is TGTGCCAGCAGTTCCACAGGGATAAGAGGGAGCTCCTATAATTCACCCCTCCACTTT. This encodes CASSSTGIRGSSYNSPLHF.

This clonotype was observed many times. This rearrangement joins TRBV15 to TRBJ1-4; no reliable D call. This CDR3 region has 14 residues. Trimming took 4 bases from V and 9 from J, leaving 15 bases between them. Germline CDR1 is LNHNV and CDR2 is YYDKDF (reference sequence). CDR3 DNA: TGTGCCACCAGCAACCTGGACCCAAATAAAAAACTGTTTTTT. Translated, it gives CATSNLDPNKKLFF.

This clonotype was detected many times. The chain has TRBV6-5 and TRBJ2-7, with D unresolved. V gave up 0 bases and J gave up 2 bases, with 8 bases separating them. CDR3 size: 14 residues. Germline V lookup: CDR1 MNHEY, CDR2 SVGAGI. The CDR3 here is CASSYSLVPYEQYF. CDR3 in DNA: TGTGCCAGCAGTTACTCCCTCGTCCCCTACGAGCAGTACTTC.

CDR3 DNA sequence: TGTGCCAGCAGCCCAACAGGGTACAGCACTGAAGCTTTCTTT. It encodes CASSPTGYSTEAFF. The V gene is TRBV7-9, the J gene TRBJ1-1, with D possibly being TRBD1 (6 bases). V lost 5 bases to trimming and J lost 4 bases, with 14 bases between them. CDR1 is SEHNR and CDR2 is FQNEAQ in the germline V gene (reference sequence). The CDR3 consists of 14 residues. The whole variable domain, filled in from reference TRBV7-9 and TRBJ1-1, reads DTGVSQNPRHKITKRGQNVTFRCDPISEHNRLYWYRQTLGQGPEFLTYFQNEAQLEKSRLLSDRFSAERPKGSFSTLEIQRTEQGDSAMYLCASSPTGYSTEAFFGQGTRLTVV.

This clonotype showed up just a few times. As DNA, the CDR3 is TGTGCCAGCAGTGGACCCGGGACCAGATCCCATACGCAGTATTTT. It translates to CASSGPGTRSHTQYF. The rearrangement joins TRBV6-6 to TRBJ2-3; D is perhaps TRBD1 or TRBD2 (5 bases each). The CDR3 has 15 amino acids. Deletions cut 5 bases from V and 7 bases from J, with 19 bases between. The germline V gene encodes CDR1 MNHNY and CDR2 SVGAGI (reference sequence).

This clonotype was counted many times. V is TRBV25-1 and J is TRBJ1-1; TRBD1 matches 8 bases. Trimming took 5 bases from V and 7 from J; bases not matched to a gene: 12. Germline values: CDR1 MGHDK, CDR2 SYGVNS. This CDR3 has 15 residues. CDR3 sequence (DNA): TGTGCCAGCAGTCCGCTTTCTGGGACAGGCTATGAAGCTTTCTTT. Translation gives CASSPLSGTGYEAFF.

In its sample, this clonotype was seen many times. This chain joins TRBV27 and TRBJ1-6; weak D call: TRBD1 (5 bases). Germline V lookup: CDR1 MNHEY, CDR2 SMNVEV (reference sequence). V was pared by 5 bases and J by 6 bases, with 17 bases between. The CDR3 is made up of 16 amino acids. CDR3 residues: CASSPLQGLINSPLHF. In DNA form, the CDR3 reads TGTGCCAGCAGTCCACTCCAGGGTCTAATTAATTCACCCCTCCACTTT.

Concerning this clonotype itself: Since a much larger clone is just one base distant, this may be a read error. The CDR3 nucleotides read TGTGCCAGCAGTTTTAATTTGGGACTAGCGGCCAACTACGAGCTGTACTTC. This encodes CASSFNLGLAANYELYF. The V and J genes are TRBV28 and TRBJ2-7, with 11 positions matching TRBD2. Per germline, CDR1 MDHEN and CDR2 SYDVKM. CDR3 length: 17 amino acids.

In this sample, this clonotype turned up many times. The chain employs TRBV4-1 and TRBJ2-1; TRBD2 matches at 11 bases. V gave up 3 bases and J gave up 5 bases; unmatched junction bases: 3. The CDR3 runs 15 residues. Germline CDR1 MGHRA, CDR2 YSYEKL. The CDR3 sequence is CASSQAGLADNEQFF. DNA of the CDR3: TGCGCCAGCAGCCAGGCGGGACTAGCGGACAATGAGCAGTTCTTC.